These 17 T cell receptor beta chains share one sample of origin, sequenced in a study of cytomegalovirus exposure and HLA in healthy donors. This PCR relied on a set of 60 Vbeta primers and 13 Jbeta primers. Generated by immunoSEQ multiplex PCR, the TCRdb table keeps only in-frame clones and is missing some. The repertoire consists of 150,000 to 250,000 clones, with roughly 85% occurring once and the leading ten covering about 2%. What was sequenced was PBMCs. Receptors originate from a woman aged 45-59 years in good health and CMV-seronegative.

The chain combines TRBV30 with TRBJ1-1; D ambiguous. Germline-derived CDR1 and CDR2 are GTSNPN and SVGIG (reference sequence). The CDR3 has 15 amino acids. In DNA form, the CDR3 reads TGTGCGTGGGCCTATCGGGGATCCATGAACACTGAAGCTTTCTTT. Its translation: CAWAYRGSMNTEAFF.

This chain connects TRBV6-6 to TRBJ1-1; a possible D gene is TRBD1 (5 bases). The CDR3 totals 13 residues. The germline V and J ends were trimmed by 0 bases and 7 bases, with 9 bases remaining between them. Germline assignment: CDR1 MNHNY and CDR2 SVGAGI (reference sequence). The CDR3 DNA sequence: TGTGCCAGCAGTTACTCGCGGGGGTTTGAAGCTTTCTTT. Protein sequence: CASSYSRGFEAFF.

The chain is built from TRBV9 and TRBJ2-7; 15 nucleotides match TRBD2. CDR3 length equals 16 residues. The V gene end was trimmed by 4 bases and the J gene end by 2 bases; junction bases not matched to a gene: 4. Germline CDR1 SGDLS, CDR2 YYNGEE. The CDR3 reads CASSRGLAGGPYEQYF. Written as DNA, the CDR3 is TGTGCCAGCAGCAGGGGACTAGCGGGAGGCCCCTACGAGCAGTACTTC.

CDR3 amino acids: CASSPPIEKLFF. As DNA, the CDR3 is TGTGCCAGCAGCCCCCCTATTGAAAAACTGTTTTTT. The chain has TRBV28 and TRBJ1-4, with D hard to call. The length of the CDR3 is 12 residues. Trimming took off 6 bases at V and 7 bases at J, with 9 bases between the two ends. CDR1 is MDHEN, CDR2 SYDVKM, per germline.

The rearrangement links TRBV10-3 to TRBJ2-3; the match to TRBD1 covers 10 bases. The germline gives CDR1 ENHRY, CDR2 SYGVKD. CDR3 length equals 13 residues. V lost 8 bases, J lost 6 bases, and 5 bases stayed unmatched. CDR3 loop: CAISGTGVDTQYF. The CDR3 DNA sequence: TGTGCCATCTCCGGGACAGGGGTGGATACGCAGTATTTT.

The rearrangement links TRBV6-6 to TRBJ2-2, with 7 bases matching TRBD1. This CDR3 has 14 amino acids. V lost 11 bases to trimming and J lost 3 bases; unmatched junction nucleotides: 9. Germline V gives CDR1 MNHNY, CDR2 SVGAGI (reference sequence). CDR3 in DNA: TGTGCCTCGAAGGGGGCCCCTGACACCGGGGAGCTGTTTTTT. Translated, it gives CASKGAPDTGELFF.

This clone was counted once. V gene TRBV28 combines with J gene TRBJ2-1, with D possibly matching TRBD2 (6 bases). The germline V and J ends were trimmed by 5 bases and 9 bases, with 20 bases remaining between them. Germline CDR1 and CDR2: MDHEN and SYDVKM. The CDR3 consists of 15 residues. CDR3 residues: CASSGGSDYFTEQFF. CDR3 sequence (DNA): TGTGCCAGCAGTGGTGGTTCGGACTACTTCACTGAGCAGTTCTTC.

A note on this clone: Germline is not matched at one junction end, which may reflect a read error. This CDR3 reads CATSLSTGNTIYF. In nucleotides, the CDR3 is TGTGCCACCAGTTTATCTACTGGAAACACCATATATTTT. The rearrangement uses TRBV10-3 and TRBJ1-3; D call uncertain. CDR3 length: 13 amino acids. Germline CDR1 and CDR2: ENHRY and SYGVKD.

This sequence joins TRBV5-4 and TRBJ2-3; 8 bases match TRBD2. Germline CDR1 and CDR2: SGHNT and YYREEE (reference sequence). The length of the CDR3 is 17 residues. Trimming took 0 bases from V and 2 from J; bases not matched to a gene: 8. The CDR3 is CASSLAKLAGNTDTQYF. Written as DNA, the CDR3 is TGTGCCAGCAGCTTGGCAAAGCTAGCGGGCAACACAGATACGCAGTATTTT. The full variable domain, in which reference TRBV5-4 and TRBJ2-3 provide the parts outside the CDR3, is ETGVTQSPTHLIKTRGQQVTLRCSSQSGHNTVSWYQQALGQGPQFIFQYYREEENGRGNFPPRFSGLQFPNYSSELNVNALELDDSALYLCASSLAKLAGNTDTQYFGPGTRLTVL.

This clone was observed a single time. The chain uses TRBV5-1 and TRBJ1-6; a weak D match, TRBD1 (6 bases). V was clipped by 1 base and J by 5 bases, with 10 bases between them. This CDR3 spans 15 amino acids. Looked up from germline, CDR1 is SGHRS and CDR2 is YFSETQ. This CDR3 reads CASSLSQGNNSPLHF. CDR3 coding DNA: TGCGCCAGCAGCTTGAGTCAGGGGAATAATTCACCCCTCCACTTT.

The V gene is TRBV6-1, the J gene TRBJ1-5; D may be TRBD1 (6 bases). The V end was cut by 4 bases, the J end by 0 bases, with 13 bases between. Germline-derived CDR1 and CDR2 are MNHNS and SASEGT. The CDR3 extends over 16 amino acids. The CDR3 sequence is CASSGRTVNSNQPQHF. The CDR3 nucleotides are TGTGCCAGCAGTGGTCGGACAGTTAATAGCAATCAGCCCCAGCATTTT.

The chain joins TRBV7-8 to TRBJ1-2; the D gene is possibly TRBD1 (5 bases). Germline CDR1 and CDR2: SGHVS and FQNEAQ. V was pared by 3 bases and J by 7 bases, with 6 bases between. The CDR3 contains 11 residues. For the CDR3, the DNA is TGTGCCAGCAGCTTGGGGGGTGGCTACACCTTC. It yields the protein CASSLGGGYTF.

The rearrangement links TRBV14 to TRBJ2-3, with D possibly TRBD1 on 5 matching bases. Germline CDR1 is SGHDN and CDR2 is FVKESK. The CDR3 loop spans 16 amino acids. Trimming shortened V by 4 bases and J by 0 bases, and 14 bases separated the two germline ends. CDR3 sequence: CASSRTHKASTDTQYF. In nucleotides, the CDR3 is TGTGCCAGCAGCCGGACACACAAAGCTAGCACAGATACGCAGTATTTT.

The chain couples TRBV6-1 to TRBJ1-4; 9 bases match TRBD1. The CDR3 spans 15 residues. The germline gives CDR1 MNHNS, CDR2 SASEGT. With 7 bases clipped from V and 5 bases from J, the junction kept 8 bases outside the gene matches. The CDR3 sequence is CASTLAGTGNEKLFF. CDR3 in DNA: TGTGCCAGCACCCTGGCAGGGACAGGGAATGAAAAACTGTTTTTT.

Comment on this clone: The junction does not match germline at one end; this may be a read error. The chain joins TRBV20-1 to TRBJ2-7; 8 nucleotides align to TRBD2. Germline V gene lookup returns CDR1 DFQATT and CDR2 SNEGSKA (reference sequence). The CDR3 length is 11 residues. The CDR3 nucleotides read TGCAGTGCTAGAGATCAGCGGGAGTATAACTTC. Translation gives CSARDQREYNF.

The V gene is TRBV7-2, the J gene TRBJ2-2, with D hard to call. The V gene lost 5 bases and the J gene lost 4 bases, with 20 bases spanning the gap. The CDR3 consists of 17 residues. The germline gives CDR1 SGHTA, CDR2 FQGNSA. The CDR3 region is CASSLENAVLSTGELFF. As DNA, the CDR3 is TGTGCCAGCAGCCTAGAAAATGCGGTGCTGAGCACCGGGGAGCTGTTTTTT.

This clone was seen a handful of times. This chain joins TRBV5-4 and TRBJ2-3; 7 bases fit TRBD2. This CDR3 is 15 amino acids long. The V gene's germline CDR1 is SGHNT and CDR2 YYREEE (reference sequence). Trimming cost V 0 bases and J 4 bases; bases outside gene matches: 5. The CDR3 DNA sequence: TGTGCCAGCAGCTTGGCCCCGGGAGGCCCAGATACGCAGTATTTT. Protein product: CASSLAPGGPDTQYF.